The rows below give T cell receptor beta chains drawn from one sample of a study of shared T cell receptors in the human thymus. TCRdb's copy holds only in-frame clones and misses some; the assay was immunoSEQ multiplex PCR. Of 550,000 to 800,000 clones detected, approximately 83% appear once; the ten largest clones hold roughly 0.01%. This sample was also put to use in a study of human thymus T cells.

Sequencing was carried out using thymocytes. These receptors were collected from a girl under three years old with a congenital heart defect. Each CDR3 is given with its conserved first and last residue. A D gene is named only where the DNA matches it firmly. Only part of the rows carry a size: once, few, many, or a class if the clone is expanded.

abundance | j_gene | d_gene | v_gene | CDR3nt | CDR3aa
- | TRBJ2-5 | - | TRBV7-9 | TGTGCCAGCAGCCCAGGTACTGGTGGGGAGACCCAGTACTTC | CASSPGTGGETQYF
once | TRBJ2-3 | TRBD2 | TRBV9 | TGTGCCAGCAGCGTGCTAGCGGACTACACAGATACGCAGTATTTT | CASSVLADYTDTQYF
few | TRBJ2-2 | TRBD2 | TRBV14 | TGTGCCAGCAGCCATCCGGGACTAGCGGGGGTCGACACCGGGGAGCTGTTTTTT | CASSHPGLAGVDTGELFF
- | TRBJ2-5 | - | TRBV19 | TGTGCCAGTAGCTTCAAAAACATGGAGACCCAGTACTTC | CASSFKNMETQYF
- | TRBJ2-1 | - | TRBV29-1 | TGCACTGTAAACCTGGGGGCCCCCTACAATGAGCAGTTCTTC | CTVNLGAPYNEQFF
- | TRBJ1-2 | TRBD1 | TRBV28 | TGTGCCAGCAGTCCGGACAGGGGAATCTATGGCTACACCTTC | CASSPDRGIYGYTF
- | TRBJ2-6 | TRBD1 | TRBV4-3 | TGCGCCAGCAGCCAAGAACAGGGGAAAGGGGCCAACGTCCTGACTTTC | CASSQEQGKGANVLTF
- | TRBJ1-4 | - | TRBV27 | TGTGCCAGCAGTTTAAAACCCAGGCAAACTAATGAAAAACTGTTTTTT | CASSLKPRQTNEKLFF
- | TRBJ1-1 | TRBD1 | TRBV5-1 | TGCGCCAGCAGCACCGACAGGGGCGGTGGGGAGAACACTGAAGCTTTCTTT | CASSTDRGGGENTEAFF
- | TRBJ2-1 | TRBD2 | TRBV27 | TGTGCCAGCAGCCATCCTGGGGGGGAAAGGGACAATGAGCAGTTCTTC | CASSHPGGERDNEQFF
- | TRBJ1-3 | - | TRBV28 | TGTGCCAGCGTCCCCGGGACACACCAACTGAGCTCTGGAAACACCATATATTTT | CASVPGTHQLSSGNTIYF
- | TRBJ1-4 | TRBD1 | TRBV19 | TGTGCCAGTAGTATCCCCGTTCTATGGGACAGGGATGTATTGGGTAATGAAAAACTGTTTTTT | CASSIPVLWDRDVLGNEKLFF
- | TRBJ2-7 | - | TRBV11-2 | TGTGCCAGCAGCTTAGATGCTCCCCAGTCGAACTCCTACGAGCAGTACTTC | CASSLDAPQSNSYEQYF
- | TRBJ1-1 | - | TRBV27 | TGTGCCAGCAGGGACCTGGAGGGCGAAGCTTTCTTT | CASRDLEGEAFF
- | TRBJ2-1 | - | TRBV28 | TGTGCCAGCAGTTTGGGGGGGGCCGATGAGCAGTTCTTC | CASSLGGADEQFF
- | TRBJ2-7 | TRBD1 | TRBV9 | TGTGCCAGCAGCGTAACAGGGACAGACTTATACTACGAGCAGTACTTC | CASSVTGTDLYYEQYF
few | TRBJ2-7 | - | TRBV28 | TGTGCCAGCAGTTTGGTAAGGGGTCCATCCTACGAGCAGTACTTC | CASSLVRGPSYEQYF
- | TRBJ1-1 | - | TRBV19 | TGTGCCAGTACTTTTTGGGGGGGCACTGAAGCTTTCTTT | CASTFWGGTEAFF
- | TRBJ1-1 | - | TRBV10-3 | TGTGCCACCATTTTGGGGACACCTCGGAACACTGAAGCTTTCTTT | CATILGTPRNTEAFF
- | TRBJ1-1 | TRBD1 | TRBV6-5 | TGTGCCAGCAGTTACCCGAAACAGGGGAATGGTACTGAAGCTTTCTTT | CASSYPKQGNGTEAFF
- | TRBJ1-2 | TRBD1 | TRBV27 | TGTGCCAGCCTCCAAACCGGCCGGCCAGGGGGGAACTATGGCTACACCTTC | CASLQTGRPGGNYGYTF
- | TRBJ2-1 | - | TRBV6-1 | TGTGCCACCACCTTGCCCCTCCTATCCTACAATGAGCAGTTCTTC | CATTLPLLSYNEQFF
- | TRBJ1-1 | - | TRBV5-4 | TGTGCCAGCAGCGTCGGACAAAGACGACAGAACACTGAAGCTTTCTTT | CASSVGQRRQNTEAFF
few | TRBJ1-3 | - | TRBV6-1 | TGTGCCAGCAGTGAGTTCGAGGAGGCAGTCTCTGGAAACACCATATATTTT | CASSEFEEAVSGNTIYF
- | TRBJ1-2 | - | TRBV5-8 | TGTGCCAGCAGCTTACAGGTTTTTGGCTATGGCTACACCTTC | CASSLQVFGYGYTF
- | TRBJ2-2 | - | TRBV7-6 | TGTGCCAGCAGCTTAGGGGCCAGGGTGAACACCGGGGAGCTGTTTTTT | CASSLGARVNTGELFF
- | TRBJ1-5 | - | TRBV4-3 | TGCGCCAGCAGCCAAGAGAAGATGGAAGGAGCCGGAACTAGCAATCAGCCCCAGCATTTT | CASSQEKMEGAGTSNQPQHF
- | TRBJ1-2 | - | TRBV30 | TGTGCCTGGAGCGTTCTGGTTCGTGTGCGGGGGTTACGTGGCTACACCTTC | CAWSVLVRVRGLRGYTF
- | TRBJ2-3 | TRBD2 | TRBV14 | TGTGCCAGCAGCCAAGGTCGGGGGGGCCCAAATTTGGGTACGCAGTATTTT | CASSQGRGGPNLGTQYF
few | TRBJ1-2 | TRBD1 | TRBV7-6 | TGTGCCAGCAGCCCGGGACAGCACTATGGCTACACCTTC | CASSPGQHYGYTF
- | TRBJ2-7 | - | TRBV11-2 | TGTGCCAGCAGCCTTCCACCAGGGGGGCGGCGGCCCGTCTACGAGCAGTACTTC | CASSLPPGGRRPVYEQYF
- | TRBJ2-6 | - | TRBV7-2 | TGTGCCAGCAGTTGGAGCTCTGGGGCCAACGTCCTGACTTTC | CASSWSSGANVLTF
- | TRBJ2-7 | - | TRBV7-6 | TGTGCCAGCAGCTCGAGACTAGGGCAGAGCTCCTACGAGCAGTACTTC | CASSSRLGQSSYEQYF
- | TRBJ1-1 | - | TRBV4-1 | TGCGCCAGCAGCCAAGATTTGGGAGTCTGGACTGAAGCTTTCTTT | CASSQDLGVWTEAFF
- | TRBJ1-2 | TRBD1 | TRBV19 | TGTGCCAGTAGCGGCCCCTCCCTCCCCGGGACAGGGACTGATGGCTACACCTTC | CASSGPSLPGTGTDGYTF
- | TRBJ2-7 | TRBD1 | TRBV27 | TGTGCCAGCAGTCACGGACAGGGTTGGTACTTC | CASSHGQGWYF